This entry lists 26 T cell receptor beta chains sequenced from one sample in a study of post-analysis software for immune sequencing data. Study-level findings and limits: A few TRBV segments occurring more often in patients than controls included TRBV5-6, TRBV5-1 and TRBV20-1.

Unique molecular identifiers had been added to the TCR beta cDNA libraries. TCRdb re-called the PCR reads through MiXCR, storing one row per CDR3 protein. The sample records about 540,000 distinct CDR3 sequences, around a third being singletons. Their antigens remain unidentified. The sequenced sample consisted of blood. The receptors come from a girl aged 2-17 years with multiple sclerosis.

This clonotype was seen a handful of times. The J gene is TRBJ1-2, the V gene TRBV5-1, with D possibly matching TRBD1 (6 bases). Germline loops: CDR1 SGHRS, CDR2 YFSETQ. The CDR3 totals 13 residues. The V end was cut by 3 bases, the J end by 9 bases, with 15 bases between. Here the CDR3 reads CASSSDGDTSYTF. Written as DNA, the CDR3 is TGCGCCAGCAGCTCGGACGGGGACACAAGCTACACCTTC.

V usage is TRBV3-1 and J usage is TRBJ2-5, with D possibly TRBD2 on 5 matching bases. Trimming cost V 4 bases and J 1 base, with 10 bases left between them. The CDR3 has 14 amino acids. Germline loops: CDR1 LGHDT, CDR2 YNNKEL (reference sequence). Here the CDR3 reads CASSLLELQETQYF. CDR3 nucleotides: TGTGCCAGCAGCCTACTAGAGCTCCAAGAGACCCAGTACTTC.

This clonotype came up many times. The chain has TRBV3-1 and TRBJ2-5, with D maybe TRBD2 (5 bases). V lost 0 bases to trimming and J lost 4 bases, with 9 bases between them. The CDR3 runs 14 residues. Germline CDR1 LGHDT, CDR2 YNNKEL (reference sequence). Written as DNA, the CDR3 is TGTGCCAGCAGCCAAGATCGCGGACTAGAGACCCAGTACTTC. This encodes CASSQDRGLETQYF.

This clonotype was seen more than once but under ten times. V usage is TRBV27 and J usage is TRBJ2-6; no definite D call. The germline V and J ends were trimmed by 5 bases and 4 bases, with 15 bases remaining between them. Germline CDR1 and CDR2: MNHEY and SMNVEV (reference sequence). This CDR3 has 16 amino acids. The CDR3 nucleotides are TGTGCCAGCAGTCCAAGACCTGGAATAGGGGCCAACGTCCTGACTTTC. Its protein is CASSPRPGIGANVLTF.

The rearrangement links TRBV20-1 to TRBJ1-2; TRBD1 matches at 7 bases. The germline CDR1 and CDR2 sequences are DFQATT and SNEGSKA (reference sequence). The trim removed 3 bases at V and 4 bases at J, leaving 5 bases unmatched. This CDR3 contains 13 residues. In DNA form, the CDR3 reads TGCAGTGCTAGCCCCGACAGGGCCTATGGCTACACCTTC. It encodes CSASPDRAYGYTF.

The chain recombines TRBV5-1 with TRBJ2-1; tentative D call: TRBD2 (5 bases). The CDR3 length is 15 residues. The ends were cut back, 0 bases at V and 7 bases at J, with 14 bases in the middle. Germline CDR1 SGHRS, CDR2 YFSETQ. The DNA of the CDR3 is TGCGCCAGCAGCTTGGTTACGCTGCCGGGGAATGAGCAGTTCTTC. It is translated as CASSLVTLPGNEQFF. The variable domain in full, with the rest retrieved from reference TRBV5-1 and TRBJ2-1, is KAGVTQTPRYLIKTRGQQVTLSCSPISGHRSVSWYQQTPGQGLQFLFEYFSETQRNKGNFPGRFSGRQFSNSRSEMNVSTLELGDSALYLCASSLVTLPGNEQFFGPGTRLTVL.

The chain recombines TRBV28 with TRBJ1-4; TRBD1 matches 11 bases. The CDR3 is 19 residues long. Germline assignment: CDR1 MDHEN and CDR2 SYDVKM. J was trimmed by 0 bases and V by 5 bases; bases with no gene match: 11. The CDR3 nucleotides are TGTGCCAGCAGTGGAGCCGGGACAGGGGGTATAGCAACTAATGAAAAACTGTTTTTT. Protein product: CASSGAGTGGIATNEKLFF.

This chain joins TRBV20-1 and TRBJ2-1; D unresolved. This CDR3 has 11 residues. Germline-derived CDR1 and CDR2 are DFQATT and SNEGSKA (reference sequence). V was clipped by 6 bases and J by 6 bases, with 9 bases between them. This CDR3 is CSAYSSNEQFF. The DNA for the CDR3 is TGCAGTGCATACAGCAGCAATGAGCAGTTCTTC.

On this clonotype itself: Germline and junction disagree at one end, which may indicate a read error. The V call is TRBV20-1, the J call TRBJ2-2, with TRBD2 as a possible D gene (6 bases). This CDR3 is built from 15 residues. Germline V gene sequence: CDR1 DFQATT, CDR2 SNEGSKA (reference sequence). Written as DNA, the CDR3 is TGCAGTGCTGAAGAGCGGGTCGCGAACACCGGGGAGCGGTTTTTT. It codes for CSAEERVANTGERFF.

This chain joins TRBV18 and TRBJ1-5, with 11 bases that match TRBD1. The ends lost 3 bases at V and 9 bases at J; junction bases unmatched: 7. The CDR3 sequence is 15 residues long. The germline V gene encodes CDR1 KGHSH and CDR2 LQKENI. The CDR3: CASSPGQGADRPQHF. The CDR3 DNA sequence: TGTGCCAGCTCACCCGGACAGGGGGCTGATCGGCCCCAGCATTTT.

The chain combines TRBV20-1 with TRBJ1-2, with 11 bases aligning to TRBD1. The germline V gene encodes CDR1 DFQATT and CDR2 SNEGSKA (reference sequence). Unmatched junction bases numbered 6, after V lost 3 bases and J lost 6 bases. The CDR3 spans 14 residues. The CDR3 region is CSARERTGGHGYTF. The CDR3 DNA reads as TGCAGTGCTAGGGAAAGGACAGGGGGCCATGGCTACACCTTC.

V is TRBV4-1 and J is TRBJ2-3, with D unresolved. Trimming left V 1 base short and J 3 bases short, with 11 bases between. The CDR3 is 15 amino acids. Germline CDR1 MGHRA, CDR2 YSYEKL. The CDR3 bases are TGCGCCAGCAGCCAAGGCTGGTTCGTAACAGATACGCAGTATTTT. As protein: CASSQGWFVTDTQYF.

The V and J genes are TRBV12-3 or TRBV12-4 and TRBJ1-4; D is unresolved. The CDR3 extends over 10 amino acids. V was cut by 11 bases and J by 6 bases, with 7 bases left in between. The CDR3 coding sequence is TGTGCCCTCAACTATGAAAAACTGTTTTTT. As protein: CALNYEKLFF.

This clonotype turned up a few times. The chain links TRBV5-4 to TRBJ2-1, with TRBD2 identical over 10 bases. This CDR3 is built from 17 residues. After removal of 0 bases from V and 1 base from J, the junction contained 4 bases not matched to a gene. From germline, CDR1 is SGHNT and CDR2 YYREEE (reference sequence). The CDR3: CASSLAGGLASYNEQFF. CDR3 nucleotides: TGTGCCAGCAGCTTGGCCGGGGGACTAGCGTCCTACAATGAGCAGTTCTTC.

This clonotype showed up just a few times. This chain links TRBV14 with TRBJ2-3; no firm D call. The CDR3 contains 14 residues. The germline V gene has CDR1 SGHDN and CDR2 FVKESK. V lost 1 base and J 0 bases, leaving 5 bases between the germline ends. CDR3 coding DNA: TGTGCCAGCAGCCAAGTAATCAGCACAGATACGCAGTATTTT. It codes for CASSQVISTDTQYF.

The rearrangement uses TRBV5-1 and TRBJ2-1; 8 bases align to TRBD1. V was pared by 4 bases and J by 3 bases, with 6 bases of the junction left unmatched. This CDR3 has 15 amino acids. Germline CDR1 reads SGHRS; CDR2 reads YFSETQ. This CDR3 is CASSDQGASYNEQFF. The CDR3 DNA reads as TGCGCCAGCAGCGATCAGGGGGCCAGCTACAATGAGCAGTTCTTC.

The chain combines TRBV3-1 with TRBJ1-2; no clear D gene. Germline-derived CDR1 and CDR2 are LGHDT and YNNKEL (reference sequence). The CDR3 sequence is 14 residues long. Trimming removed 1 base at V and 3 bases at J, with 9 bases between. The CDR3 coding sequence is TGTGCCAGCAGCCAAGGCGCGAAGGACTATGGCTACACCTTC. This sequence encodes CASSQGAKDYGYTF.

The table lists this clonotype with a few counts. At one end the junction does not follow the germline gene, possibly because of a read error. V and J are TRBV7-9 and TRBJ1-2; perhaps TRBD1 as D (5 bases). The CDR3 loop spans 19 amino acids. Germline V gene sequence: CDR1 SEHNR, CDR2 FQNEAQ (reference sequence). CDR3 sequence (DNA): TGCGCCAGCAGCTTAGATGGGAGAACCCCGGGACCGGGACACTATGGCTACACCTTC. Translating it yields CASSLDGRTPGPGHYGYTF.

This clonotype came up many times. This chain connects TRBV2 to TRBJ2-4; D not resolved. V was clipped by 3 bases and J by 0 bases, with 6 bases between them. CDR3 size: 14 residues. CDR1 and CDR2 from the germline V gene are SNHLY and FYNNEI. Written as DNA, the CDR3 is TGTGCCAGCAGTGATTACATAGCCAAAAACATTCAGTACTTC. It encodes CASSDYIAKNIQYF.

This clonotype was observed a handful of times. This chain uses TRBV12-3 or TRBV12-4 with TRBJ1-2; D is perhaps TRBD1 (5 bases). The CDR3 covers 13 residues. Trimming pared 2 bases from V and 5 bases from J, leaving 9 bases between. CDR3 DNA: TGTGCCAGCAGTTTAAAGGCAGGGTATGGCTACACCTTC. This gives the protein CASSLKAGYGYTF.

The chain couples TRBV5-1 to TRBJ2-5, with TRBD2 identical over 9 bases. The CDR3 contains 16 residues. Germline V gives CDR1 SGHRS, CDR2 YFSETQ. The junction had 5 bases not matched to a gene; V was cut back by 0 bases and J by 2 bases. In DNA, the CDR3 is TGCGCCAGCAGCTTGGCTTCTAGCGGGGTACAAGAGACCCAGTACTTC. Protein sequence: CASSLASSGVQETQYF.

This clonotype was counted many times. The chain recombines TRBV20-1 with TRBJ1-2; D remains ambiguous. The V end was cut by 1 base, the J end by 8 bases, with 20 bases between. The CDR3 has 15 amino acids. Germline V gives CDR1 DFQATT, CDR2 SNEGSKA (reference sequence). The CDR3 is CSARASDGVVGGYTF. The CDR3 DNA reads as TGCAGTGCTAGAGCGTCGGACGGAGTCGTAGGGGGCTACACCTTC.

This clonotype showed up just a few times. The chain employs TRBV9 and TRBJ2-5; D may match TRBD1 or TRBD2 (5 bases each). V gave up 3 bases and J gave up 5 bases, with 17 bases separating them. CDR3 length equals 15 residues. Germline V gene sequence: CDR1 SGDLS, CDR2 YYNGEE. The CDR3, as DNA: TGTGCCAGCAGCGCCGGGACCTCCAGTAGGGAGACCCAGTACTTC. This translates into CASSAGTSSRETQYF.

The chain has TRBV28 and TRBJ2-1; D not certain. Germline CDR1 MDHEN, CDR2 SYDVKM. The CDR3 loop spans 12 amino acids. V lost 7 bases to trimming and J lost 6 bases, with 10 bases between them. The DNA for the CDR3 is TGTGCCAGCATCTCAGGCTGCAATGAGCAGTTCTTC. This encodes CASISGCNEQFF.

This clonotype was detected only a few times. This chain uses TRBV12-3 or TRBV12-4 with TRBJ1-5; no firm D call. The CDR3 covers 13 residues. V was shortened by 7 bases and J by 4 bases, with 11 bases between the two germline ends. The CDR3 DNA sequence: TGTGCCAGCAATATACGGGAAAATCAGCCCCAGCATTTT. This translates into CASNIRENQPQHF.

The gene calls are TRBV7-2 and TRBJ1-2, with D unresolved. This CDR3 is 13 amino acids long. The germline V gene encodes CDR1 SGHTA and CDR2 FQGNSA. V lost 1 base and J lost 8, with 11 bases in between. The CDR3 bases are TGTGCCAGCAGCTTAGGACCCTCCGGGGGCTACACCTTC. Translation gives CASSLGPSGGYTF.